Listed below are T cell receptor beta chains from one sample, sequenced in a study of blood T cells in healthy people across ages. TCRdb itself ran the 5' RACE reads through MiXCR, one entry per CDR3 protein. The table has hundreds of thousands of distinct CDR3 sequences, around three fifths seen once. Material for sequencing was blood. These receptor sequences come from a man in his forties in good health. Both conserved end residues are part of each CDR3. D genes are given only for firm matches. The size field is filled for only some rows; it gives once, few, many or a size class.

D gene	V gene	J gene	clone size	CDR3 DNA	CDR3 protein
NA	TRBV5-6	TRBJ1-5	NA	TGTGCCAGCAGCTTGGGGGGGGCAAATAGCAATCAGCCCCAGCATTTT	CASSLGGANSNQPQHF
NA	TRBV5-1	TRBJ2-7	NA	TGCGCCAGCAGCTTGGAGGTCGGAGGCAAACCCTACGAGCAGTACTTC	CASSLEVGGKPYEQYF
NA	TRBV2	TRBJ2-5	NA	TGTGCCAGCTTTCAAGGTCTAGCTATGGAGACCCAGTACTTC	CASFQGLAMETQYF
TRBD1	TRBV5-1	TRBJ1-1	NA	TGCGCCAGCAGCAACACGGACAGGGCAGCTAACACTGAAGCTTTCTTT	CASSNTDRAANTEAFF
NA	TRBV24-1	TRBJ1-2	NA	TGTGCCACCAGTGACCTGGGACGGGACTATGGCTACACCTTC	CATSDLGRDYGYTF
NA	TRBV12-3/TRBV12-4	TRBJ2-5	few	TGTGCCAGCAGTCCCCGGCCTAATGGGGAGACCCAGTACTTC	CASSPRPNGETQYF
NA	TRBV3-1	TRBJ2-3	NA	TGTGCCAGCAGCCAACTTCAGGGGACGACCACAGATACGCAGTATTTT	CASSQLQGTTTDTQYF
TRBD2	TRBV7-3	TRBJ2-5	NA	TGTGCCGGCAGTCGCGGGGGGGCAGCAAAAGAGACCCAGTACTTC	CAGSRGGAAKETQYF
NA	TRBV6-4	TRBJ2-3	NA	TGTGCCAGCAGGGCTACTCACGGGGGCACAGATACGCAGTATTTT	CASRATHGGTDTQYF
NA	TRBV6-2/TRBV6-3	TRBJ2-7	NA	TGTGCCACCACTATGGGCTCCTGGAGCTCCTACGAGCAGTACTTC	CATTMGSWSSYEQYF
NA	TRBV9	TRBJ2-7	few	TGTGCCAGCAGCGTAGGTATGTCCTACGAGCAGTACTTC	CASSVGMSYEQYF
NA	TRBV5-1	TRBJ2-1	NA	TGCGCCAGCAGCTTGGAGCCCCAGATACTCAATGAGCAGTTCTTC	CASSLEPQILNEQFF
TRBD1	TRBV2	TRBJ1-2	NA	TGTGCCAGCAGTGTTCTCCTCGACCGGGACAGTTATGGCTACACCTTC	CASSVLLDRDSYGYTF
NA	TRBV19	TRBJ1-1	NA	TGTGCCAGTAGTATAGATCGAGTGAACACTGAAGCTTTCTTT	CASSIDRVNTEAFF
TRBD2	TRBV5-1	TRBJ2-7	NA	TGCGCCAGCAGCTCGGGACTAGCGGGAGGGCCAAGTAGCTACGAGCAGTACTTC	CASSSGLAGGPSSYEQYF
NA	TRBV7-2	TRBJ1-2	NA	TGTGCCAGCAGCTCACAGGGAATCTATGGCTACACCTTC	CASSSQGIYGYTF
NA	TRBV15	TRBJ2-7	NA	TGTGCTTCGGGGTTTGGGGGATTCGATTACGAGCAGTACTTC	CASGFGGFDYEQYF
TRBD2	TRBV20-1	TRBJ2-1	NA	TGCAGTGCTAGAGATCGCAGGACTAGCGGGAGGGCCATAGGCAATGAGCAGTTCTTC	CSARDRRTSGRAIGNEQFF
NA	TRBV20-1	TRBJ1-5	NA	TGCAGTGCTAGAGCCAGTTCTAATAGCAATCAGCCCCAGCATTTT	CSARASSNSNQPQHF
TRBD2	TRBV24-1	TRBJ2-1	NA	TGTGCCACCAGTGGGCTAGCGGATAATGAGCAGTTCTTC	CATSGLADNEQFF
TRBD2	TRBV12-3/TRBV12-4	TRBJ2-4	few	TGTGCCAGCAGCACTAGCGGGGCGGTAGCCAAAAACATTCAGTACTTC	CASSTSGAVAKNIQYF
TRBD2	TRBV5-1	TRBJ2-1	few	TGCGCCAGCAGATTAGCGGGGGCCTACTTATCCAATGAGCAGTTCTTC	CASRLAGAYLSNEQFF
TRBD2	TRBV5-1	TRBJ2-7	NA	TGCGCCAGCAGCTTGGTAGCGGGAGTACCTCTGGAGCAGTACTTC	CASSLVAGVPLEQYF
NA	TRBV9	TRBJ2-3	once	TGTGCCAGCAGCGTAGGTCCAGTAATTTCAGGTAATACGCAGTATTTT	CASSVGPVISGNTQYF
TRBD2	TRBV27	TRBJ2-2	NA	TGTGCCAGCAGTAGAGCGGGAAGAACCGGGGAGCTGTTTTTT	CASSRAGRTGELFF
NA	TRBV10-3	TRBJ2-7	few	TGTGCCATCAGTGAGTCGGGTGCCACCTACGAGCAGTACTTC	CAISESGATYEQYF
NA	TRBV15	TRBJ1-2	NA	TGTGCCACCAGCAGTTCGTATGGCTACACCTTC	CATSSSYGYTF
TRBD2	TRBV7-9	TRBJ2-3	NA	TGTGCCAGCAGCCCAACTAGCGGGAGGGCCCAAGCGGCAGATACGCAGTATTTT	CASSPTSGRAQAADTQYF
TRBD2	TRBV7-2	TRBJ2-1	NA	TGTGCCAGCACCGCCGGACTAGCGGGGTACAATGAGCAGTTCTTC	CASTAGLAGYNEQFF
TRBD1	TRBV7-9	TRBJ1-2	few	TGTGCCAGCAGCCCAGGACAGGGGGCGCTTGGCTACACCTTC	CASSPGQGALGYTF
NA	TRBV28	TRBJ1-2	NA	TGTGCTTATTGGGGTATTTATGGCTACACCTTC	CAYWGIYGYTF
NA	TRBV20-1	TRBJ1-6	NA	TGCAGTGCTAGAGATGCCCTCGGGATTCACAATTCACCCCTCCACTTT	CSARDALGIHNSPLHF
TRBD2	TRBV30	TRBJ2-1	once	TGTGCCTGGAGGGGGAGGGCTAACAATGAGCAGTTCTTC	CAWRGRANNEQFF
NA	TRBV14	TRBJ2-3	once	TGTGCTAGCAGCCAAGGGACAAAACTTACAGATACGCAGTATTTT	CASSQGTKLTDTQYF
NA	TRBV10-3	TRBJ2-3	once	TGTGCCATCAGTGAGTCGAGGCAGGCGGTGGATACGCAGTATTTT	CAISESRQAVDTQYF
TRBD2	TRBV3-1	TRBJ2-7	NA	TGTGCCAGCAGCCAATTACTTGCGGGAGACTCCTACGAGCAGTACTTC	CASSQLLAGDSYEQYF
NA	TRBV6-2/TRBV6-3	TRBJ2-3	few	TGTGCCAGCGGGAGCCTCACAGATACGCAGTATTTT	CASGSLTDTQYF
NA	TRBV7-2	TRBJ2-7	few	TGTGCCAGCAGCTTAGGCCCCCGGCGGAGATGGGGAATACCCTACGAGCAGTACTTC	CASSLGPRRRWGIPYEQYF
NA	TRBV7-9	TRBJ2-1	NA	TGTGCCAGCAGCTCCCCCCGGCGTGTCGGGGACTCCTACAATGAGCAGTTCTTC	CASSSPRRVGDSYNEQFF
NA	TRBV7-8	TRBJ1-2	NA	TGTGCCAGCAGCCCAGGACGGATGTCCCACTATGGCTACACCTTC	CASSPGRMSHYGYTF
NA	TRBV4-3	TRBJ2-7	NA	TGCGCCAGCAGCCAAGAACGGCAGTCCTACGAGCAGTACTTC	CASSQERQSYEQYF
NA	TRBV5-1	TRBJ2-3	few	TGCGCCAGCAGTTTGGACTCGGCCTCTAGCACAGATACGCAGTATTTT	CASSLDSASSTDTQYF
TRBD1	TRBV5-1	TRBJ2-5	NA	TGCGCCAGCAGATTGGGGACAGGTCACGGCGAAGAGACCCAGTACTTC	CASRLGTGHGEETQYF
NA	TRBV29-1	TRBJ2-5	NA	TGCAGCGTTGAAGGCCGAAGAGGAGGAGAGACCCAGTACTTC	CSVEGRRGGETQYF
TRBD1	TRBV6-5	TRBJ2-2	few	TGTGCCAGCAGGCAGACCGGGACAGGGGTGGTGTTTTTT	CASRQTGTGVVFF
TRBD1	TRBV12-3/TRBV12-4	TRBJ1-2	many	TGTGCCAGCAGTCCCCGCGGACAGGCCTATGGCTACACCTTC	CASSPRGQAYGYTF